The 26 T cell receptor beta chains below all came from one sample that was sequenced in a study of blood T cells in healthy people across ages. Primed by a sample-barcoded 5' primer and a J-beta primer mix, a second PCR proceeded for roughly 7 to 11 cycles. One entry per CDR3 protein, called by TCRdb with MiXCR from the 5' RACE reads. The profile shows about 1.7 million distinct CDR3 sequences, about 30% of them singletons. Input material: blood. The receptors originated from a woman aged 30 to 39 in good health.

This clonotype was recorded at least ten times. The chain couples TRBV29-1 to TRBJ2-1, with 9 bases aligning to TRBD2. The CDR3 runs 15 residues. Germline CDR1 is SQVTM and CDR2 is ANQGSEA. With V trimmed by 7 bases and J by 7 bases, 14 bases remained unmatched. DNA of the CDR3: TGCAGCGCCCAGAGTGTTGCGGGGGGGCTTAATGAGCAGTTCTTC. It translates to CSAQSVAGGLNEQFF.

A note on this clonotype: At one end, the junction sequence differs from germline, possibly due to a read error. The genes are TRBV7-6 and TRBJ1-3; no definite D call. The CDR3 is 13 amino acids. Germline CDR1 is SGHVS and CDR2 is FNYEAQ. CDR3 coding DNA: TGTGCCAGCAGCTTAGCGCTGGGAAACACTATATATTTT. This codes for CASSLALGNTIYF. The whole variable domain, filled in from reference TRBV7-6 and TRBJ1-3, reads GAGVSQSPRYKVTKRGQDVALRCDPISGHVSLYWYRQALGQGPEFLTYFNYEAQQDKSGLPNDRFSAERPEGSISTLTIQRTEQRDSAMYRCASSLALGNTIYFGEGSWLTVV.

This clonotype was observed many times. The chain has TRBV20-1 and TRBJ1-2; 9 bases map to TRBD1. Trimming removed 6 bases from V and 6 bases from J; junction bases left unmatched: 8. CDR3 size: 13 residues. The germline CDR1 and CDR2 sequences are DFQATT and SNEGSKA (reference sequence). The CDR3 nucleotides read TGCAGTGCCATCAGGACAGGGGAGGATGGCTACACCTTC. Amino acid sequence: CSAIRTGEDGYTF.

The J gene is TRBJ2-5, the V gene TRBV2, with D perhaps matching TRBD2 (6 bases). The CDR3 runs to 14 residues. The ends were cut back, 6 bases at V and 11 bases at J, with 22 bases in the middle. Germline CDR1 reads SNHLY; CDR2 reads FYNNEI. The CDR3 loop reads CASSREGGNNEQYF. The CDR3 region has the DNA TGTGCCAGCAGCCGTGAGGGCGGGAACAATGAGCAGTACTTC.

This clonotype was observed many times. The chain links TRBV29-1 to TRBJ2-5; a possible D gene is TRBD1 (5 bases). The germline V and J ends were trimmed by 6 bases and 5 bases, with 19 bases remaining between them. The germline V gene has CDR1 SQVTM and CDR2 ANQGSEA. CDR3 length: 14 amino acids. The CDR3 here is CSVRRAGRSETQYF. The DNA for the CDR3 is TGCAGCGTCCGAAGGGCAGGGCGATCTGAGACCCAGTACTTC.

This clonotype has more than one count but fewer than ten. The V call is TRBV5-1, the J call TRBJ2-3, with D perhaps TRBD1 (7 bases). Germline CDR1 and CDR2: SGHRS and YFSETQ. The CDR3 consists of 14 residues. V lost 7 bases, J lost 4 bases, and 16 bases lay in between. The chain's CDR3 is CASLQGGTSDTQYF. Written as DNA, the CDR3 is TGCGCCAGCCTCCAGGGGGGTACCTCAGATACGCAGTATTTT. The whole variable domain, remainder taken from reference TRBV5-1 and TRBJ2-3, is KAGVTQTPRYLIKTRGQQVTLSCSPISGHRSVSWYQQTPGQGLQFLFEYFSETQRNKGNFPGRFSGRQFSNSRSEMNVSTLELGDSALYLCASLQGGTSDTQYFGPGTRLTVL.

With regard to this clonotype: One junction end disagrees with the germline gene, perhaps due to a read error. The J gene is TRBJ2-1, the V gene TRBV4-3; TRBD2 might be the D (6 bases). Germline V gene lookup returns CDR1 LGHNA and CDR2 YSLEER. The CDR3 has 15 amino acids. In nucleotides, the CDR3 is TGCGCCAGCAGCCACACCGGGACTGGCGGGAATGAGCAGGTCTTC. Translating it yields CASSHTGTGGNEQVF.

A remark on this clonotype: Given the absence of the conserved phenylalanine or tryptophan at the CDR3 end, a read error is likely. This chain links TRBV2 with TRBJ1-2, with D possibly matching TRBD1 (5 bases). Per the germline V gene, CDR1 is SNHLY and CDR2 is FYNNEI. Between the trimmed V and J ends, which lost 6 bases and 5 bases, there was a span of 16 bases. This CDR3 contains 14 residues. DNA for the CDR3: TGTGCCAGCAGGGTTGAAGGGGCCTTGTATGGCTACACCTGC. Translation: CASRVEGALYGYTC.

There are many counts of this clonotype. This rearrangement joins TRBV7-9 to TRBJ2-5; D call uncertain. V was cut by 4 bases and J by 1 base, with 25 bases left in between. The CDR3 is made up of 19 amino acids. Germline V gene sequence: CDR1 SEHNR, CDR2 FQNEAQ (reference sequence). CDR3 sequence reads: CASSWLRSQRVLIQETQYF. The CDR3, as DNA: TGTGCCAGCAGCTGGCTGAGGAGTCAGAGAGTCCTAATCCAAGAGACCCAGTACTTC.

The chain recombines TRBV6-2 or TRBV6-3 with TRBJ1-4; D not resolved. Germline lookup yields CDR1 MNHEY and CDR2 SVGEGT. This CDR3 spans 14 amino acids. Trimming pared 5 bases from V and 7 bases from J, leaving 14 bases between. The CDR3: CASSRRSRGEKLFF. Here the CDR3 DNA reads TGTGCCAGCAGTCGCCGGTCCAGAGGTGAAAAACTGTTTTTT.

A word on this clonotype: One junction end does not reproduce the germline sequence, and a read error may be involved. V is TRBV27 and J is TRBJ2-7; possible D gene TRBD1, 5 bases. CDR3 length equals 14 residues. Germline CDR1 MNHEY, CDR2 SMNVEV (reference sequence). CDR3 sequence reads: CARSQRQNSYEQYF. CDR3 DNA: TGTGCCCGCAGTCAGCGACAGAATTCCTACGAGCAGTACTTC.

The chain combines TRBV10-1 with TRBJ2-1, with a tentative D call TRBD2 (6 bases). V was pared by 0 bases and J by 4 bases, with 13 bases between. The CDR3 loop spans 16 amino acids. Germline loops: CDR1 WNHNN, CDR2 SYGVQD (reference sequence). The CDR3 region is CASSESMAGPYNEQFF. The DNA for the CDR3 is TGCGCCAGCAGTGAGTCGATGGCGGGGCCTTACAATGAGCAGTTCTTC.

The chain uses TRBV5-1 and TRBJ2-2; tentatively, D is TRBD1 or TRBD2 (5 bases each). Germline CDR1 and CDR2: SGHRS and YFSETQ. The CDR3 length is 15 residues. With 2 bases removed from V and 1 base from J, the gap between germline ends came to 9 bases. CDR3 residues: CASSFFGGNTGELFF. The DNA for the CDR3 is TGCGCCAGCAGCTTTTTTGGGGGGAACACCGGGGAGCTGTTTTTT.

This clonotype was picked up a small number of times. This chain connects TRBV15 to TRBJ2-1, with 12 nucleotides matching TRBD2. The V gene end was trimmed by 3 bases and the J gene end by 4 bases; junction bases not matched to a gene: 1. This CDR3 contains 15 residues. Germline V lookup: CDR1 LNHNV, CDR2 YYDKDF (reference sequence). CDR3 in DNA: TGTGCCACCAGCAGGACTAGCGGGAGTTACAATGAGCAGTTCTTC. Translation: CATSRTSGSYNEQFF.

This clonotype was seen many times. The chain is built from TRBV5-1 and TRBJ2-3; the match to TRBD2 covers 9 bases. V trimming: 3 bases; J trimming: 2 bases; junction bases outside the gene matches: 1. The CDR3 is 14 amino acids. Germline V gene data show CDR1 as SGHRS and CDR2 as YFSETQ. The DNA for the CDR3 is TGCGCCAGCAGCTCGGGACTAGCCACAGATACGCAGTATTTT. It specifies CASSSGLATDTQYF.

This clonotype came up a few times. The chain couples TRBV18 to TRBJ1-2; 10 bases fit TRBD1. Germline V gene lookup returns CDR1 KGHSH and CDR2 LQKENI. The CDR3 length is 17 residues. Losses at the gene ends were 0 bases for V and 4 bases for J; bases not matched to a gene: 8. The DNA for the CDR3 is TGTGCCAGCTCACCACCTTCCGGGACAGGGGAGGTCTATGGCTACACCTTC. It translates to CASSPPSGTGEVYGYTF.

Worth noting for this clonotype: A much larger clone sits a single nucleotide away, making a read error possible. The rearrangement uses TRBV28 and TRBJ2-1; D is unresolved. CDR1 MDHEN and CDR2 SYDVKM come from the germline V gene. Trimming took 8 bases from V and 5 from J, leaving 22 bases between them. This CDR3 has 16 amino acids. The CDR3 bases are TGTGCCAGCCGCGCCCATCAAACCCGGAGCAACAATGAGCAGTTCTTC. This codes for CASRAHQTRSNNEQFF. Full variable domain (missing parts from reference TRBV28 and TRBJ2-1): DVKVTQSSRYLVKRTGEKVFLECVQDMDHENMFWYRQDPGLGLRLIYFSYDVKMKEKGDIPEGYSVSREKKERFSLILESASTNQTSMYLCASRAHQTRSNNEQFFGPGTRLTVL.

The CDR3 DNA sequence: TGTGCCAGCAGCCCCATTCCCGACGGGCTGTCAGGGGCCAACGTCCTGACTTTC. This gives the protein CASSPIPDGLSGANVLTF. The chain has TRBV7-6 and TRBJ2-6; D is uncertain. This CDR3 spans 18 amino acids. Trimming left V 5 bases short and J 4 bases short, with 21 bases between. Germline V gene data show CDR1 as SGHVS and CDR2 as FNYEAQ.

This clonotype was recorded a few times. The chain is built from TRBV14 and TRBJ2-6; D is perhaps TRBD1 (6 bases). CDR1 is SGHDN, CDR2 FVKESK, per germline. CDR3 length equals 21 residues. Trimming removed 4 bases from V and 2 bases from J, with 27 bases in between. CDR3 bases: TGTGCCAGCAGCCCCTACTTCTGGCAGGGGAACCCACCAACTGGGGCCAACGTCCTGACTTTC. It encodes CASSPYFWQGNPPTGANVLTF.

The chain joins TRBV5-1 to TRBJ2-7; no definite D call. The CDR3 covers 14 residues. Germline CDR1 and CDR2: SGHRS and YFSETQ. Deletions cut 0 bases from V and 3 bases from J, with 10 bases between. The CDR3 DNA sequence: TGCGCCAGCAGCTTGGCCCAGGCAGACTACGAGCAGTACTTC. It translates to CASSLAQADYEQYF.

Concerning this clonotype itself: Its ends do not fully match the called genes, so a read error is possible. The genes are TRBV7-3 and TRBJ2-3; perhaps TRBD1 as D (6 bases). This CDR3 has 15 residues. Germline CDR1 and CDR2: SGHTA and FQGTGA. The CDR3 DNA is TGTGCCAGCAGCTCGCGGACAGCTAGCACAGATGCGCAGTATTTT. This codes for CASSSRTASTDAQYF.

As to this clonotype: At one boundary the junction diverges from the germline segment, which might be a read error. The rearrangement links TRBV19 to TRBJ2-1; D tentatively fits TRBD1 or TRBD2 (5 bases each). Germline V gene lookup returns CDR1 LNHDA and CDR2 SQIVND (reference sequence). This CDR3 region has 15 residues. The CDR3 nucleotides are TGTGCCAGTAGTATACGGGGCAGCTCCTACAATGAGCGGTTCTTC. Amino acids: CASSIRGSSYNERFF.

The chain uses TRBV12-3 or TRBV12-4 and TRBJ2-2, with D possibly matching TRBD2 (6 bases). The ends were cut back, 6 bases at V and 0 bases at J, with 14 bases in the middle. The CDR3 has 16 residues. The CDR3 DNA is TGTGCCAGCAGAAGCGGCCGGGACTCGAACACCGGGGAGCTGTTTTTT. Its translation is CASRSGRDSNTGELFF.

The chain uses TRBV5-1 and TRBJ1-1; tentative D call: TRBD1 (6 bases). Germline lookup yields CDR1 SGHRS and CDR2 YFSETQ. The CDR3 spans 14 residues. The germline V and J ends were trimmed by 1 base and 4 bases, with 11 bases remaining between them. For the CDR3, the DNA is TGCGCCAGCAGCTTGTTCGGGGGGCCCACTGAAGCTTTCTTT. Translated, it gives CASSLFGGPTEAFF.

This clonotype was observed many times. V usage is TRBV28 and J usage is TRBJ2-5, with TRBD2 matching over 7 bases. Looked up from germline, CDR1 is MDHEN and CDR2 is SYDVKM. V trimming: 3 bases; J trimming: 4 bases; junction bases outside the gene matches: 2. This CDR3 spans 13 amino acids. The CDR3 bases are TGTGCCAGCAGTTTGCGGGAGATAGAGACCCAGTACTTC. It translates to CASSLREIETQYF. The full variable domain, rest sourced from reference TRBV28 and TRBJ2-5, is DVKVTQSSRYLVKRTGEKVFLECVQDMDHENMFWYRQDPGLGLRLIYFSYDVKMKEKGDIPEGYSVSREKKERFSLILESASTNQTSMYLCASSLREIETQYFGPGTRLLVL.

This clonotype was seen more than once but under ten times. The junction does not match germline at one end; this may be a read error. The V and J genes are TRBV5-1 and TRBJ1-2, with D maybe TRBD1 (5 bases). The CDR3 totals 14 residues. Germline V lookup: CDR1 SGHRS, CDR2 YFSETQ. Written as DNA, the CDR3 is TGCGCCAGCAGCTCCGGGACGGTTAACTATGGCCACACCTTC. This translates into CASSSGTVNYGHTF.